The T cell receptor (beta chain) under discussion was sequenced for a study of vaccination and CD4 T cells after COVID-19. Study details: Convalescent donors: six male, four female; seven Caucasian, two Asian, one multiracial, two Hispanic. A median of roughly 72 days (range 14 to 241) separated dose two from the taking of post-vaccine samples.

Treatment reported: roughly 10-day PBMC culture with coronavirus spike peptide pools or control peptides (ViraFEST assay). About this clonotype: Its antigen is not identified. The germline gene is not matched at one end of the junction; a read error may be the cause.

The length of the CDR3 is 14 residues. In germline, CDR1 is MGHDK, CDR2 SYGVNS. An Oncomine TCR Beta short-read assay was used to sequence the DNA from cultured CD4+ T cells. Investigators obtained genomic DNA by extraction from cultured CD4+ T cells. TCRdb re-analysed the PCR reads in MiXCR, keeping a single row per CDR3 protein. The table has some 6,600 distinct CDR3 sequences, 25% seen once. This clonotype originated in a human donor who had recovered from COVID-19. The chain combines TRBV25-1 with TRBJ1-2; weak D call: TRBD1 (5 bases). Sequenced here: CD4+ T cells from blood, cultured in vitro, sampled after SARS-CoV-2 vaccination. CDR3 amino acids: CVSSDGWQGVGYTF. The CDR3 nucleotides are TGTGTCAGCAGTGATGGTTGGCAGGGTGTTGGCTACACCTTC.